This T cell receptor beta chain was identified in a study of OX40 agonist ivuxolimab in advanced cancers. Study-level results: Normalized T-cell clonal expansion was also low in some nonresponders.

Clones were sequenced by immunoSEQ multiplex PCR, and TCRdb holds only the in-frame ones, with some missing. Counted here are about 25,000 clones, about 86% occurring once; the ten biggest clones make up roughly 16%. CDR1 and CDR2 (germline): SEHNR, FQNEAQ (reference sequence). The CDR3 loop spans 14 amino acids. Worth noting for this clone: No antigen is known for it.

The V and J genes are TRBV7-9 and TRBJ2-5; 9 bases align to TRBD1. Near its end, the DNA agrees better with TRBJ2-7, so the J call may be wrong. This sequence originates from an adult with an advanced solid tumor such as melanoma, head and neck, liver or kidney cancer. This specimen consisted of CD4+ or CD8+ T cells sorted from blood, obtained in a trial of the OX40 agonist ivuxolimab. CDR3 loop: CASSLVGQGYEQYF. In DNA form, the CDR3 reads TGTGCCAGCAGCTTAGTGGGACAGGGCTACGAGCAGTACTTC.